The clone carrying this T cell receptor (beta chain) was recorded many times. Its target is not known. This specimen comes from a study of shared clonotypes between healthy human individuals. Study-wide context: Donors, aged 18 to 49, were a couple of women and a few men.

The CDR3 sequence is 16 residues long. Losses at the gene ends were 4 bases for V and 0 bases for J; bases not matched to a gene: 9. Looked up from germline, CDR1 is LNHNV and CDR2 is YYDKDF (reference sequence). Findings and limits, study-wide: At large depth, rarefaction still showed sorted-subset sequencing to be incomplete. Naive subsets typically showed greater estimated richness than memory subsets.

Assay: immunoSEQ multiplex PCR; the TCRdb copy retains only in-frame clones and omits some. The data show around 980,000 clones, about four fifths seen once. Only Caucasian adults living in Nashville, Tennessee served as donors. The clonotype originates from a young man in good health. Some clones in this sample may be carry-over from other donors' samples. The chain links TRBV15 to TRBJ2-7; 7 bases fit TRBD1. The sequencing input was memory CD4+ T cells from PBMCs. Specified subset: CD45RA-negative fraction. CDR3 sequence reads: CATSKVSGQLSYEQYF. Here the CDR3 DNA reads TGTGCCACCAGCAAAGTATCGGGACAGCTCTCCTACGAGCAGTACTTC.